This entry describes one TCR beta chain. These data come from a study of blood T cell repertoires in COVID-19. Cohorts were assigned according to the clinical history that participants reported. CDR1 and CDR2 from the germline V gene are MDHEN and SYDVKM. The V and J ends lost 7 bases and 4 bases, in that order; junction bases with no gene match: 8. CDR3 length equals 15 residues. Generated by immunoSEQ multiplex PCR, the TCRdb table keeps only in-frame clones and is missing some. Among over 250,000 clones listed, over 80% were seen once. V is TRBV28 and J is TRBJ2-7; TRBD1 matches 12 bases. Sequencing was performed on PBMCs or T cells enriched from blood (not recorded which). The clonotype comes from a woman under 30 who had recovered from COVID-19. The CDR3 DNA is TGTGCCAGCATCATATGGGACAGGGGGCGTTACGAGCAGTACTTC. Residues: CASIIWDRGRYEQYF.